This is a list of T cell receptor beta chains from one sample in a study of blood T cell repertoires in COVID-19. Clones were sequenced by immunoSEQ multiplex PCR, and TCRdb holds only the in-frame ones, with some missing. The repertoire has 150,000 to 170,000 clones, 70% to 90% of them found once; the top ten carry around 8.1%. Specimen: peripheral blood. Receptors were obtained from a woman aged 60-70 years with COVID-19, enrolled during active disease. Each CDR3 is given with its conserved first and last residue. D genes are given only for firm matches. A row's size may be missing; if present it is once, few, many or a size class.

j_call clone_size d_call v_call cdr3_aa cdr3_nt
TRBJ1-1 NA NA TRBV25-1 CATLGGRRTEAFF TGTGCCACCCTGGGAGGGAGACGAACTGAAGCTTTCTTT
TRBJ1-4 few NA TRBV19 CATYDGAGVEKLFF TGTGCCACTTATGACGGGGCAGGGGTCGAAAAACTGTTTTTT
TRBJ2-4 NA NA TRBV6-5 CASIGQSDPFNIQYF TGTGCCAGCATTGGGCAGTCCGATCCCTTTAACATTCAGTACTTC
TRBJ2-1 NA TRBD2 TRBV7-3 CASSESGGAAYNEQFF TGTGCCAGCAGCGAAAGCGGGGGGGCTGCCTACAATGAGCAGTTCTTC
TRBJ2-2 NA NA TRBV25-1 CASTRSGTGELFF TGTGCCAGCACTAGATCGGGGACCGGGGAGCTGTTTTTT
TRBJ1-6 NA NA TRBV5-6 CASSITGRNNSPLHF TGTGCCAGCAGCATTACAGGGCGAAATAATTCACCCCTCCACTTT
TRBJ1-2 NA NA TRBV7-3 CASSLRGRGYGYTF TGTGCCAGCAGCTTAAGGGGCAGGGGCTATGGCTACACCTTC
TRBJ1-2 NA NA TRBV12-3/TRBV12-4 CASEQVGFGGYTF TGTGCCAGCGAACAGGTGGGGTTCGGCGGCTACACCTTC
TRBJ1-5 NA TRBD1 TRBV2 CASSDIGQGNQPQHF TGTGCCAGCAGTGATATAGGACAGGGTAATCAGCCCCAGCATTTT
TRBJ2-5 NA NA TRBV14 CASSRERRGETQYF TGTGCCAGCAGCAGGGAGCGCCGGGGGGAGACCCAGTACTTC
TRBJ2-1 NA NA TRBV18 CASSSTLDNYNEQFF TGTGCCAGCTCATCTACTTTGGACAACTACAATGAGCAGTTCTTC
TRBJ2-1 NA TRBD2 TRBV6-4 CASSYVSGGAYNEQFF TGTGCCAGCAGCTATGTAAGCGGGGGGGCTTACAATGAGCAGTTCTTC
TRBJ2-1 NA NA TRBV20-1 CSARVGSEQFF TGCAGTGCTAGAGTTGGCAGTGAGCAGTTCTTC
TRBJ2-2 NA TRBD2 TRBV19 CASSILAGESGELFF TGTGCCAGTAGCATTCTAGCGGGAGAATCCGGGGAGCTGTTTTTT
TRBJ2-1 NA TRBD1 TRBV2 CASSRDSSYNEQFF TGTGCCAGCAGCCGGGACAGTTCCTACAATGAGCAGTTCTTC
TRBJ1-5 NA NA TRBV5-6 CASSSDRSNQPQHF TGTGCCAGCAGTTCTGACAGGAGCAATCAGCCCCAGCATTTT
TRBJ1-4 NA NA TRBV4-1 CASSPPARGNEKLFF TGCGCCAGCAGCCCTCCGGCCAGAGGGAATGAAAAACTGTTTTTT
TRBJ1-5 once NA TRBV6-6 CASSDRRGSNQPQHF TGTGCCAGCAGTGACCGACGGGGGAGCAATCAGCCCCAGCATTTT
TRBJ1-4 NA NA TRBV9 CASSVDGGEKLFF TGTGCCAGCAGCGTGGATGGGGGGGAAAAACTGTTTTTT
TRBJ1-2 NA TRBD1 TRBV4-2 CASSPTGEDYGYTF TGTGCCAGCAGTCCAACAGGGGAGGACTATGGCTACACCTTC